Listed here are 11 T cell receptor beta chains from one sample, sequenced in a study of cytomegalovirus exposure and HLA in healthy donors. The PCR made use of 60 Vbeta and 13 Jbeta primers. Only in-frame clones appear in the TCRdb table, and some are missing; sequencing was by immunoSEQ multiplex PCR. Of around 120,000 clones in the sample, around 70% were seen once. Sequenced material: PBMCs. The origin of the receptors is a woman aged 55-70 years in good health and CMV-seropositive.

This clone was seen only a few times. This chain links TRBV2 with TRBJ1-2; D might be TRBD1 (6 bases). V lost 7 bases and J 8 bases, leaving 14 bases between the germline ends. Germline CDR1 reads SNHLY; CDR2 reads FYNNEI. The CDR3 length is 12 residues. The CDR3 loop is CASTTSRGGYTF. The CDR3 nucleotides are TGTGCCAGCACCACGTCGAGGGGGGGCTACACCTTC.

This clone has just one count. The DNA of the CDR3 is TGCAGCGTTGTGGGAATCACTGGACTCGAGCAGTACTTC. Protein sequence: CSVVGITGLEQYF. The chain combines TRBV29-1 with TRBJ2-5; tentatively, D is TRBD2 (5 bases). The J call is in doubt because the DNA end fits TRBJ2-7 better. Looked up from germline, CDR1 is SQVTM and CDR2 is ANQGSEA. This CDR3 has 13 amino acids.

The chain carries TRBV7-3 and TRBJ1-6; 10 positions match TRBD1. Germline CDR1 and CDR2: SGHTA and FQGTGA. The CDR3 runs to 15 residues. V trimming: 6 bases; J trimming: 10 bases; junction bases outside the gene matches: 9. CDR3 residues: CASSLRDRGSSPLHF. DNA for the CDR3: TGTGCCAGCAGTCTCCGGGACAGGGGTTCATCACCCCTCCACTTT. Complete variable domain (other parts from reference TRBV7-3 and TRBJ1-6): GAGVSQTPSNKVTEKGKYVELRCDPISGHTALYWYRQSLGQGPEFLIYFQGTGAADDSGLPNDRFFAVRPEGSVSTLKIQRTERGDSAVYLCASSLRDRGSSPLHFGNGTRLTVT.

The genes are TRBV9 and TRBJ1-5; 8 bases are a match to TRBD1. CDR1 is SGDLS, CDR2 YYNGEE, per germline. The CDR3 totals 17 residues. V shed 1 base and J 3 bases; nucleotides not matched to a gene: 9. This CDR3 reads CASSVSWTGYFNQPQHF. CDR3 DNA: TGTGCCAGCAGCGTATCTTGGACAGGGTATTTCAATCAGCCCCAGCATTTT.

This chain uses TRBV29-1 with TRBJ1-5, with a weak D call TRBD1 (6 bases). Germline values: CDR1 SQVTM, CDR2 ANQGSEA. The CDR3 runs to 12 residues. The CDR3 is CSGGGEGQPQHF. In DNA, the CDR3 is TGCAGTGGGGGGGGCGAGGGCCAGCCCCAGCATTTT. Looking up the rest from reference TRBV29-1 and TRBJ1-5 gives the full variable domain: SAVISQKPSRDICQRGTSLTIQCQVDSQVTMMFWYRQQPGQSLTLIATANQGSEATYESGFVIDKFPISRPNLTFSTLTVSNMSPEDSSIYLCSGGGEGQPQHFGDGTRLSIL.

This clone was picked up a small number of times. The rearrangement links TRBV6-1 to TRBJ1-1; a possible D gene is TRBD1 (5 bases). This CDR3 region has 14 residues. Trimming took off 4 bases at V and 5 bases at J, with 14 bases between the two ends. CDR1 is MNHNS and CDR2 is SASEGT in the germline V gene. CDR3 protein: CASSVQGGETEAFF. The CDR3 bases are TGTGCCAGCAGTGTGCAGGGAGGAGAGACTGAAGCTTTCTTT.

The genes are TRBV10-3 and TRBJ1-2; 7 positions agree with TRBD1. The V gene end was trimmed by 0 bases and the J gene end by 8 bases; junction bases not matched to a gene: 3. The CDR3 covers 13 residues. Germline V gene data show CDR1 as ENHRY and CDR2 as SYGVKD. CDR3 in amino acids: CAISESMTGGYTF. CDR3 nucleotide sequence: TGTGCCATCAGTGAGTCGATGACAGGGGGCTACACCTTC.

This clone was seen just once. The chain employs TRBV10-3 and TRBJ2-5, with D perhaps matching TRBD2 (5 bases). The CDR3 length is 13 residues. Germline values: CDR1 ENHRY, CDR2 SYGVKD. V gave up 9 bases and J gave up 2 bases, with 13 bases separating them. DNA for the CDR3: TGTGCCATTCGGGGAACTGGTCAAGAGACCCAGTACTTC. It is translated as CAIRGTGQETQYF.

The rearrangement joins TRBV7-9 to TRBJ1-2; 7 bases fit TRBD1. This CDR3 has 15 residues. V lost 2 bases, J lost 4 bases, and 7 bases stayed unmatched. Germline assignment: CDR1 SEHNR and CDR2 FQNEAQ (reference sequence). CDR3 in amino acids: CASSLRDSPSYGYTF. In nucleotides, the CDR3 is TGTGCCAGCAGCTTACGGGACAGCCCGAGCTATGGCTACACCTTC.

The V gene is TRBV2, the J gene TRBJ1-3; no definite D call. The V gene's germline CDR1 is SNHLY and CDR2 FYNNEI. The CDR3 spans 14 residues. V shed 7 bases and J shed 4 bases, with 14 bases lying between them. DNA of the CDR3: TGTGCCAGCACCCCGGGGATGGTGGGAAACACCATATATTTT. Its translation is CASTPGMVGNTIYF.

The rearrangement uses TRBV5-6 and TRBJ2-3; 8 nucleotides agree with TRBD2. The CDR3 is 15 amino acids. V trimming: 4 bases; J trimming: 3 bases; junction bases outside the gene matches: 7. Germline V gene data show CDR1 as SGHDT and CDR2 as YYEEEE. The CDR3 nucleotides read TGTGCCAGCAGCGTTCCGGGACTAGTAACAGATACGCAGTATTTT. As protein: CASSVPGLVTDTQYF.